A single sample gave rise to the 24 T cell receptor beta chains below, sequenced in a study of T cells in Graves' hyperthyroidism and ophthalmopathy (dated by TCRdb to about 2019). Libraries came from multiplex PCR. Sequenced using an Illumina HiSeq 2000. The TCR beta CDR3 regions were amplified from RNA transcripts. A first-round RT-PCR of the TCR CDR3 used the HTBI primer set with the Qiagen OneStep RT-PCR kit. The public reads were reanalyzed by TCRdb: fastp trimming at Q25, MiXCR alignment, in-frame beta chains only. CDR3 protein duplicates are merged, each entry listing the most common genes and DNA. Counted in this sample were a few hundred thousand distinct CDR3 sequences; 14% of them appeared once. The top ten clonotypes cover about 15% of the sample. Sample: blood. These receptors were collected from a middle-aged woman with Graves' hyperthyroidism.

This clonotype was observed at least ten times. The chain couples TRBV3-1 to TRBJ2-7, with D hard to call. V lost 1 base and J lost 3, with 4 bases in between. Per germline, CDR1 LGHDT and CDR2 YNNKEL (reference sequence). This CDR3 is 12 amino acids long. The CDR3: CASSQGDYEQYF. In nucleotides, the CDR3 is TGTGCCAGCAGCCAAGGGGACTACGAGCAGTACTTC.

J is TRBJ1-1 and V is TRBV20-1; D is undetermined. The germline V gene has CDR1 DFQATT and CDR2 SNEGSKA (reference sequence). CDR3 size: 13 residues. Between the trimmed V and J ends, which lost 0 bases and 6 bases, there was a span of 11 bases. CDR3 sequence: CSARDTAIAEAFF. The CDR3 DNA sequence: TGCAGTGCTAGAGATACGGCAATCGCTGAAGCTTTCTTT.

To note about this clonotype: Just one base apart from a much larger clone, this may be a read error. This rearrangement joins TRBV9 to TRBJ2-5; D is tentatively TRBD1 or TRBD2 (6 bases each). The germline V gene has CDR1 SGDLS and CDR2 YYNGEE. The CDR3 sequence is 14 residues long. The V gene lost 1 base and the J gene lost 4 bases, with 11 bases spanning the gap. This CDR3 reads CASSVRGDRETQYF. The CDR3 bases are TGTGCCAGCAGCGTAAGGGGGGACCGAGAGACCCAGTACTTC.

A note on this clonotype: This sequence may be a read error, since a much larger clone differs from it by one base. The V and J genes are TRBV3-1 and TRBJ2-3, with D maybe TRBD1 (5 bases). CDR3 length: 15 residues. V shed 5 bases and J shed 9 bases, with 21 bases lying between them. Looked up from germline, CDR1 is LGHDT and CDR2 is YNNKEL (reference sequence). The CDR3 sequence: CASSDRTRSRGTQYF. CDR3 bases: TGTGCCAGCAGCGATAGGACCAGGAGTAGGGGCACGCAGTATTTT.

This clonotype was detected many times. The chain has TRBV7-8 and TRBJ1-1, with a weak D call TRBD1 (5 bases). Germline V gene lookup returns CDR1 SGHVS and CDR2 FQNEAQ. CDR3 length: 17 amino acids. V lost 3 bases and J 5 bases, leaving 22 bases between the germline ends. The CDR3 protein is CASSFDLRGESGTEAFF. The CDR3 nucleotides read TGTGCCAGCAGCTTCGACCTCCGGGGGGAGAGTGGAACTGAAGCTTTCTTT.

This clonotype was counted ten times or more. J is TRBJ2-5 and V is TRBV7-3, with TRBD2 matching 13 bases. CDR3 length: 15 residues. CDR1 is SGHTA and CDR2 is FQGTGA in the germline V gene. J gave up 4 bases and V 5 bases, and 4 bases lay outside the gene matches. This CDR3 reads CASSPGLAGLETQYF. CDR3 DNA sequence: TGTGCCAGCAGCCCGGGACTAGCGGGATTAGAGACCCAGTACTTC.

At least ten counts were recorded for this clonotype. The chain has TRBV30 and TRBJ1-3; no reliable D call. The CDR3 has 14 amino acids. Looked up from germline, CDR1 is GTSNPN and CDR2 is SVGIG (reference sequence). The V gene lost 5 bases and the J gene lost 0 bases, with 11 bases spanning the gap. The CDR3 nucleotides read TGTGCCTGGTTTGGAGCTAACTCTGGAAACACCATATATTTT. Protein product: CAWFGANSGNTIYF.

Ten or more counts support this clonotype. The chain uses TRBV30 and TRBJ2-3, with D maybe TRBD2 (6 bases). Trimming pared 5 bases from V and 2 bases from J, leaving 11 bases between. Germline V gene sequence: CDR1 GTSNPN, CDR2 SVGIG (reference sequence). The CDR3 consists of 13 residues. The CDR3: CAWGRGNTDTQYF. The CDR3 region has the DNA TGTGCCTGGGGGCGCGGGAACACAGATACGCAGTATTTT.

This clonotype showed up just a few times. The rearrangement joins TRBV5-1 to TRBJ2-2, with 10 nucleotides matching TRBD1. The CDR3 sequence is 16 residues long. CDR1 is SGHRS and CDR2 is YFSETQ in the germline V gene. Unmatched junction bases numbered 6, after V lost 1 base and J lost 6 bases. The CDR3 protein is CASSLPGQGIPGELFF. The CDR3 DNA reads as TGCGCCAGCAGCTTGCCGGGACAGGGGATTCCCGGGGAGCTGTTTTTT.

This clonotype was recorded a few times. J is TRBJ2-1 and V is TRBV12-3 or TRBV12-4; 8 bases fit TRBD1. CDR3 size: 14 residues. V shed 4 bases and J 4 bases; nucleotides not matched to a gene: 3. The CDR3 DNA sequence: TGTGCCAGCAGTTGGGACAGGACATACAATGAGCAGTTCTTC. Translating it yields CASSWDRTYNEQFF.

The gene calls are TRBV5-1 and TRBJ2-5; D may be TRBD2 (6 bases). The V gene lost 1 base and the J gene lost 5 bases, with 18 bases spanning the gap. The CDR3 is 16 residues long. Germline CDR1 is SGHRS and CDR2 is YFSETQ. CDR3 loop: CASSLSLASKRETQYF. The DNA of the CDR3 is TGCGCCAGCAGCTTGAGCCTAGCGTCGAAGCGGGAGACCCAGTACTTC. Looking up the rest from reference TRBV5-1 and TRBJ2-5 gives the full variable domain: KAGVTQTPRYLIKTRGQQVTLSCSPISGHRSVSWYQQTPGQGLQFLFEYFSETQRNKGNFPGRFSGRQFSNSRSEMNVSTLELGDSALYLCASSLSLASKRETQYFGPGTRLLVL.

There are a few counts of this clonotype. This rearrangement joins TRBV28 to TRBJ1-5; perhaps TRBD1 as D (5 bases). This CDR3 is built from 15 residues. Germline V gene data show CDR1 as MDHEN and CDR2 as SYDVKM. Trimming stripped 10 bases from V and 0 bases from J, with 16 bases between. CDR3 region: CATGTSYYSNQPQHF. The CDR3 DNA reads TGTGCCACAGGGACCTCCTACTATAGCAATCAGCCCCAGCATTTT.

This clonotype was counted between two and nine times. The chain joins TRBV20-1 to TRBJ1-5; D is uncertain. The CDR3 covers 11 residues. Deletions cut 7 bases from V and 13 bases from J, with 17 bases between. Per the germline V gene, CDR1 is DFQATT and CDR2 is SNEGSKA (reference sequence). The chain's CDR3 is CSVGFSNQQHF. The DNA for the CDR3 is TGCAGTGTCGGGTTTAGCAATCAGCAGCATTTT.

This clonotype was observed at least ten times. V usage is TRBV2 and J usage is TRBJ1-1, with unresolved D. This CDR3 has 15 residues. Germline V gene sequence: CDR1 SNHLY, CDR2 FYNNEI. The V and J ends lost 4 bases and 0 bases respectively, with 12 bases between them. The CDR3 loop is CASSVEGVMNTEAFF. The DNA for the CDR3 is TGTGCCAGCAGTGTGGAGGGAGTGATGAACACTGAAGCTTTCTTT.

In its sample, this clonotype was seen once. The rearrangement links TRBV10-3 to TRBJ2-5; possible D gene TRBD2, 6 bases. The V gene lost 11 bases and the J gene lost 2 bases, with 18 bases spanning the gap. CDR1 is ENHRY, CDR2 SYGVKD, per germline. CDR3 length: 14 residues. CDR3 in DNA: TGTGCCTCATCTCTAGCGAGAGGACAAGAGACCCAGTACTTC. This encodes CASSLARGQETQYF.

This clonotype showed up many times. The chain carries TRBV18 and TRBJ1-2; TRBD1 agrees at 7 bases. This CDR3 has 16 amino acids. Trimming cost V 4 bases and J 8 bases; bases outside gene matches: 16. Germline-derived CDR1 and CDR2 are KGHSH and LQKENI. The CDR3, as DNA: TGTGCCAGCTCACTCCGCCGGGACAGCCTCGTCGACGGCTACACCTTC. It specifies CASSLRRDSLVDGYTF.

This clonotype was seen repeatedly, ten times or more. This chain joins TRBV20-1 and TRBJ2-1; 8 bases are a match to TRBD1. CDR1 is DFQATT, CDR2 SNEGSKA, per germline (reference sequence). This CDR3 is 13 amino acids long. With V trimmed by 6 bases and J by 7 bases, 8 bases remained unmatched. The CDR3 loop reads CSARRQGLNEQFF. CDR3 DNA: TGCAGTGCCCGAAGACAGGGGCTGAATGAGCAGTTCTTC.

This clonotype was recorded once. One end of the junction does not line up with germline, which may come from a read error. The CDR3 loop is CASRAAMNTGAFF. The CDR3 DNA is TGTGCCAGTAGGGCGGCGATGAACACTGGAGCTTTCTTT. This chain uses TRBV19 with TRBJ1-1; D gene uncertain. The CDR3 totals 13 residues. CDR1 is LNHDA and CDR2 is SQIVND in the germline V gene (reference sequence).

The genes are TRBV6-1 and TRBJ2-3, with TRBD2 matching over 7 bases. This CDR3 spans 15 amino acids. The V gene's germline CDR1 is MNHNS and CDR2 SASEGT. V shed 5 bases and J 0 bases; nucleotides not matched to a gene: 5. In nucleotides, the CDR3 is TGTGCCAGCAGTCATAGCGGGTTTAGCACAGATACGCAGTATTTT. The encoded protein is CASSHSGFSTDTQYF.

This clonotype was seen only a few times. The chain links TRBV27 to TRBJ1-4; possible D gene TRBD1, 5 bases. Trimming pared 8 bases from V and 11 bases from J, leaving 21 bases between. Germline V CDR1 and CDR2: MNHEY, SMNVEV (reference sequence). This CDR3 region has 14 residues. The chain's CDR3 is CASGPDGTLGKLFF. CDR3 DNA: TGTGCCAGCGGCCCCGACGGGACCCTTGGGAAACTGTTTTTT.

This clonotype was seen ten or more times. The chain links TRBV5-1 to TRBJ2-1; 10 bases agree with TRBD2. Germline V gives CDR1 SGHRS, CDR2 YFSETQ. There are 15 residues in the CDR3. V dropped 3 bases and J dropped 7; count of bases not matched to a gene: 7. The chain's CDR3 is CASSSSGTSVNEQFF. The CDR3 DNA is TGCGCCAGCAGCTCCTCCGGGACTAGCGTAAATGAGCAGTTCTTC.

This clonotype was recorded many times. The CDR3 spells CASSATEHNQPQHF. The DNA of the CDR3 is TGCGCCAGCAGTGCGACAGAGCACAATCAGCCCCAGCATTTT. This sequence joins TRBV10-1 and TRBJ1-5; D may be TRBD1 (5 bases). V lost 4 bases to trimming and J lost 3 bases, with 10 bases between them. This CDR3 has 14 residues. CDR1 is WNHNN and CDR2 is SYGVQD in the germline V gene (reference sequence).

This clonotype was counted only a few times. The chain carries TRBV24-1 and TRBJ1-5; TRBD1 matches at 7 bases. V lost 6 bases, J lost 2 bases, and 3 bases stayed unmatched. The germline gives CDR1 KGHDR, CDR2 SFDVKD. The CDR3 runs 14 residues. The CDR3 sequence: CATSRTGGNQPQHF. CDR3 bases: TGTGCCACCAGTCGGACAGGAGGCAATCAGCCCCAGCATTTT.

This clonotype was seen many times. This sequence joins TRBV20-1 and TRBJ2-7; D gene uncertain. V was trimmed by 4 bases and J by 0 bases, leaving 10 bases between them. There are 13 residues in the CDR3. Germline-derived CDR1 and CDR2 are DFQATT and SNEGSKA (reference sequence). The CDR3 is CSANIDSSYEQYF. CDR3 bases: TGCAGTGCTAATATAGATAGCTCCTACGAGCAGTACTTC.